The rows below give T cell receptor beta chains drawn from one sample of a study of shared clonotypes between healthy human individuals. Assay used: immunoSEQ multiplex PCR; TCRdb lists only in-frame clones, some missing. The repertoire holds some 2,100,000 clones, with approximately 94% as singletons. The source material was naive CD8+ T cells from PBMCs. All receptors derive from a man between 18 and 29 years old in good health. Some clones in this sample may be carry-over from other donors' samples. Each CDR3 is given without its conserved first and last residue. D genes are given only for firm matches. The size entry is marked missing in some rows and otherwise reads once, few, many or a size class.

D gene,clone size,V gene,CDR3 protein
TRBD2,.,TRBV7-9,ASSSPGAGGPSDIQY
.,once,TRBV9,ASSDGSSTDTQY
.,.,TRBV28,ASSSQGGGYEQY
TRBD1,.,TRBV9,ASSETGNNEQF
.,.,TRBV28,ASSLRYEQY
.,.,TRBV11-2,ASSSQPWETQY
TRBD1,.,TRBV9,ASSVESGTGRNFGNTIY
.,.,TRBV9,ASSLQDTSWGYT
.,.,TRBV28,ASSLHQGYTEAF
TRBD1,.,TRBV5-1,ASKGLRGTDLYEQY
TRBD2,.,TRBV7-9,ASSLVGPSGTYEQY